These 5 T cell receptor beta chains were sequenced from one sample in a study of CD8 T cells in Susac syndrome. RNA was extracted with the RNeasy kit, and a quantity of about 0.45 to 1 ug was reverse transcribed using random hexamers. TCRdb used MiXCR to reprocess the immunoSEQ multiplex PCR reads, holding one entry per CDR3 protein. The sample lists around 170,000 distinct CDR3 sequences, approximately 95% occurring once. The specimen sequenced was CD8+ T cells from PBMCs. The receptors stem from a human donor with Susac syndrome.

The rearrangement links TRBV19 to TRBJ2-7; tentatively, D is TRBD1 or TRBD2 (5 bases each). The CDR3 is 15 residues long. V was cut by 4 bases and J by 2 bases, with 15 bases left in between. Germline CDR1 and CDR2: LNHDA and SQIVND (reference sequence). The CDR3 is CASSTGTPLPYEQYF. Written as DNA, the CDR3 is TGTGCCAGTAGTACCGGGACCCCGTTGCCCTACGAGCAGTACTTC.

The chain uses TRBV5-4 and TRBJ1-3; 7 bases are shared with TRBD1. CDR1 SGHNT and CDR2 YYREEE come from the germline V gene (reference sequence). The CDR3 has 14 residues. Germline trimming cut 6 bases from V and 1 base from J; bases unmatched to any gene: 4. The CDR3 loop is CASNDRVSGNTIYF. CDR3 bases: TGTGCCAGCAACGACAGGGTATCTGGAAACACCATATATTTT.

The V and J genes are TRBV7-9 and TRBJ2-7; D call uncertain. Trimming took 2 bases from V and 5 from J, leaving 4 bases between them. CDR3 length: 11 amino acids. Germline CDR1 and CDR2: SEHNR and FQNEAQ (reference sequence). CDR3 protein: CASSLQDEQYF. The CDR3 region has the DNA TGTGCCAGCAGCTTACAGGACGAGCAGTACTTC.

The gene calls are TRBV9 and TRBJ1-2; D not resolved. CDR3 length: 17 amino acids. Germline CDR1 and CDR2: SGDLS and YYNGEE. Trimming pared 0 bases from V and 2 bases from J, leaving 17 bases between. The CDR3 here is CASSVDGGSVRNYGYTF. As DNA, the CDR3 is TGTGCCAGCAGCGTAGACGGTGGCTCGGTACGGAACTATGGCTACACCTTC.

The gene calls are TRBV12-3 or TRBV12-4 and TRBJ2-2, with D maybe TRBD1 (6 bases). The CDR3 loop spans 15 amino acids. With 5 bases removed from V and 2 bases from J, the gap between germline ends came to 12 bases. As DNA, the CDR3 is TGTGCCAGCAGTCTACTACAGGGAAACACCGGGGAGCTGTTTTTT. Protein product: CASSLLQGNTGELFF.